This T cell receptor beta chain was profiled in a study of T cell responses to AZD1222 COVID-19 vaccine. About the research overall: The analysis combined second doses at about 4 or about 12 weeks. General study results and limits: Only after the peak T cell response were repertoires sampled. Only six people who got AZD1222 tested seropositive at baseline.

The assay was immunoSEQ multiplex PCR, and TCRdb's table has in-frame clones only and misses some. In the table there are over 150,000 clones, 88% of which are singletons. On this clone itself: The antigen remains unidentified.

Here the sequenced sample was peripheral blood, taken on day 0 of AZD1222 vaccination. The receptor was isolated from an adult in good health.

This CDR3 reads CASSYSITSYEQYF. For the CDR3, the DNA is TGTGCCAGCAGTTACTCGATCACTAGCTACGAGCAGTACTTC. The chain uses TRBV6-2 or TRBV6-3 and TRBJ2-7, with D perhaps matching TRBD2 (5 bases). Trimming shortened V by 0 bases and J by 3 bases, and 9 bases separated the two germline ends. Germline CDR1 reads MNHEY; CDR2 reads SVGEGT. CDR3 length: 14 amino acids.